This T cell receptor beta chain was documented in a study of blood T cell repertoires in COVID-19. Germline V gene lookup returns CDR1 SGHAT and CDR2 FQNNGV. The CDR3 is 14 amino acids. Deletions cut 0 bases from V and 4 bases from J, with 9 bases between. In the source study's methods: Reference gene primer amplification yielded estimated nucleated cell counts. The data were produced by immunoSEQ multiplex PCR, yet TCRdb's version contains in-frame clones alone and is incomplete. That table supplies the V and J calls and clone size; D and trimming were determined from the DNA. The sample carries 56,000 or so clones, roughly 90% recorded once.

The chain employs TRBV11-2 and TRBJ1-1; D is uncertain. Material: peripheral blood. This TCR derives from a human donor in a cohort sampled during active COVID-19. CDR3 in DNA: TGTGCCAGCAGCTTAGAAGGCCGAGGCACTGAAGCTTTCTTT. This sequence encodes CASSLEGRGTEAFF.